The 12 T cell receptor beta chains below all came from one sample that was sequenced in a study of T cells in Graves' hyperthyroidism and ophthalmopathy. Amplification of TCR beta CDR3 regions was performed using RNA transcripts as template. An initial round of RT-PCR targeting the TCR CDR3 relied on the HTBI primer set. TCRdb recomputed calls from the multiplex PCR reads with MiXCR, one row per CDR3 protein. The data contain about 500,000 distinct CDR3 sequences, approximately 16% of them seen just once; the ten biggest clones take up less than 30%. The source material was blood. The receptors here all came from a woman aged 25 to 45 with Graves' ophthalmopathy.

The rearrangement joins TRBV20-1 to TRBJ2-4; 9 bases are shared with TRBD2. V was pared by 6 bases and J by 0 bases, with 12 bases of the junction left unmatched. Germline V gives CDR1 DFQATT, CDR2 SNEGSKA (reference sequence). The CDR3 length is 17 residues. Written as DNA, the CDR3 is TGCAGTGCGACCCGGACTAGCGAAGAACTAGCCAAAAACATTCAGTACTTC. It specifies CSATRTSEELAKNIQYF.

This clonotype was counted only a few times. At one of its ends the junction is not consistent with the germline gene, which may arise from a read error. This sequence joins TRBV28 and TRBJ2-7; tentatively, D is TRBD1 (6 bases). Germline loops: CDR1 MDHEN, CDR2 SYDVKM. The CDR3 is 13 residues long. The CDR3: CASSSTGPYGQYF. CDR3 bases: TGTGCCAGCAGTTCCACAGGGCCCTACGGGCAGTACTTC.

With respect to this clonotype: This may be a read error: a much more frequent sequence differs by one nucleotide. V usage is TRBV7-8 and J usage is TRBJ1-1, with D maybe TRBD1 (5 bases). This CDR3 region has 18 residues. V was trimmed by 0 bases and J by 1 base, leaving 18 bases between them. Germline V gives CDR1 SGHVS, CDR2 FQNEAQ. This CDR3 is CASSLAPTTTAANTEAFF. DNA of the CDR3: TGTGCCAGCAGCTTAGCCCCCACAACGACAGCAGCGAACACTGAAGCTTTCTTT.

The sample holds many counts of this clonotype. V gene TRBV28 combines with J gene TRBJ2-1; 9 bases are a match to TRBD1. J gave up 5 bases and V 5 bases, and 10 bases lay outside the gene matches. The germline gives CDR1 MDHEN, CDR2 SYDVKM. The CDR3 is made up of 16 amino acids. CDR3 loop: CASSAQQGANHNEQFF. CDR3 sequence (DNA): TGTGCCAGCAGTGCGCAACAGGGGGCGAACCACAATGAGCAGTTCTTC.

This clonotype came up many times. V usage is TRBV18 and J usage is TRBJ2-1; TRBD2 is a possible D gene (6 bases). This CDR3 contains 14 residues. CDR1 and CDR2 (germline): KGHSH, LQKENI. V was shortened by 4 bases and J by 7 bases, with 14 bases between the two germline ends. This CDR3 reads CASSLKLEGNEQFF. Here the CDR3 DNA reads TGTGCCAGCTCACTAAAGTTGGAGGGGAATGAGCAGTTCTTC.

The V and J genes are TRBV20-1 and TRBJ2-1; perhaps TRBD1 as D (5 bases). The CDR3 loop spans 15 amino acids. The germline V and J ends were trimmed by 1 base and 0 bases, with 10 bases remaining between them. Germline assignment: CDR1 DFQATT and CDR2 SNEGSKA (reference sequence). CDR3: CSARAGRLSYNEQFF. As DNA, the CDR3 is TGCAGTGCTAGAGCAGGGCGCCTCTCCTACAATGAGCAGTTCTTC.

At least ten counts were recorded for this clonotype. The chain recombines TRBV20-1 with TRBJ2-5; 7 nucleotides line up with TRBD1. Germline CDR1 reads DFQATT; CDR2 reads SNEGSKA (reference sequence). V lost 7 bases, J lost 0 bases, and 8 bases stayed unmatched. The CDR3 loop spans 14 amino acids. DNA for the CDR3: TGCAGTGGACCGGGACAGATGTACCAAGAGACCCAGTACTTC. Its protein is CSGPGQMYQETQYF.

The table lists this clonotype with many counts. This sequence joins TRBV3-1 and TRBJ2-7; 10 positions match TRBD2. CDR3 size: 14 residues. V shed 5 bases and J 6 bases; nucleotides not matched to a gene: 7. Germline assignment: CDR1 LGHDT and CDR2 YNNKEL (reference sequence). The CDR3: CASSYLAGEGEQYF. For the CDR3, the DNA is TGTGCCAGCAGCTACCTAGCGGGAGAAGGCGAGCAGTACTTC.

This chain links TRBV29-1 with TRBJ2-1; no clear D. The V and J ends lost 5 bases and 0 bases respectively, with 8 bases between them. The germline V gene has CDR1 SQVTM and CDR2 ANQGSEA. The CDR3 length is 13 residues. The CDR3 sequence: CSVIPSSYNEQFF. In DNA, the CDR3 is TGCAGCGTTATACCCAGCTCCTACAATGAGCAGTTCTTC.

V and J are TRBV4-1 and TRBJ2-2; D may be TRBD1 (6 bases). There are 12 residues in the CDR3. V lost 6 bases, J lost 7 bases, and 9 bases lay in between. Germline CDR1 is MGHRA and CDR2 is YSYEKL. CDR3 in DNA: TGCGCCAGCAGGTTCAGGGGCGGGGAGCTGTTTTTT. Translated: CASRFRGGELFF.

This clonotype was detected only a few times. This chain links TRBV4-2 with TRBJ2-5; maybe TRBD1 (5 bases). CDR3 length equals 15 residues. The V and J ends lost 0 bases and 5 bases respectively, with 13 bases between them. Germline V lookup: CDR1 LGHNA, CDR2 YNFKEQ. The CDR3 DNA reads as TGTGCCAGCAGCCAAGATGGCAGGGCCGGGGAGACCCAGTACTTC. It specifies CASSQDGRAGETQYF.

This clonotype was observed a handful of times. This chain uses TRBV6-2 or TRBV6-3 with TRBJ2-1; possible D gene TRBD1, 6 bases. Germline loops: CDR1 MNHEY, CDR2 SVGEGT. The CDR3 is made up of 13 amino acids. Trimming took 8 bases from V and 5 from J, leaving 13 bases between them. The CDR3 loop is CASSGQPNNEQFF. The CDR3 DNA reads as TGTGCCAGCTCGGGACAACCAAACAATGAGCAGTTCTTC.